Below, 30 T cell receptor beta chains from the same sample are listed, as sequenced in a study of OX40 agonist ivuxolimab in advanced cancers. Produced via immunoSEQ multiplex PCR; TCRdb's table is partial and in-frame only. The sample records 50,000 or so clones, approximately 86% being singletons. The material sequenced was CD4+ or CD8+ T cells sorted from blood, taken in a trial of the OX40 agonist ivuxolimab. The receptor set was obtained from an adult with an advanced solid tumor such as melanoma, head and neck, liver or kidney cancer.

This chain uses TRBV18 with TRBJ2-3; D unresolved. This CDR3 spans 14 amino acids. V dropped 3 bases and J dropped 0 bases, with 7 bases sitting between them. Germline values: CDR1 KGHSH, CDR2 LQKENI. DNA for the CDR3: TGTGCCAGCTCACCCCAAGGCAGCACAGATACGCAGTATTTT. Translation: CASSPQGSTDTQYF.

This rearrangement joins TRBV6-1 to TRBJ1-5, with D unclear. The CDR3 spans 12 residues. Trimming took off 7 bases at V and 3 bases at J, with 7 bases between the two ends. Germline loops: CDR1 MNHNS, CDR2 SASEGT. This CDR3 reads CASNQYNQPQHF. CDR3 in DNA: TGTGCCAGCAATCAGTACAATCAGCCCCAGCATTTT.

CDR3 nucleotide sequence: TGTGCCATCAGTAGGAGGCAGGGGGATTTAAACACCATATATTTT. It codes for CAISRRQGDLNTIYF. The rearrangement joins TRBV10-3 to TRBJ1-3, with 7 bases aligning to TRBD1. The CDR3 is 15 amino acids. Germline lookup yields CDR1 ENHRY and CDR2 SYGVKD. V lost 5 bases and J lost 6; bases outside the gene matches: 10.

The genes are TRBV7-2 and TRBJ1-2, with 7 bases lining up with TRBD1. CDR1 is SGHTA, CDR2 FQGNSA, per germline. CDR3 length equals 15 residues. The V gene end was trimmed by 2 bases and the J gene end by 3 bases; junction bases not matched to a gene: 6. This chain's CDR3 is CASSLRQGGDYGYTF. CDR3 bases: TGTGCCAGCAGCTTACGGCAGGGGGGCGACTATGGCTACACCTTC. The full variable domain, with the rest looked up from reference TRBV7-2 and TRBJ1-2, is GAGVSQSPSNKVTEKGKDVELRCDPISGHTALYWYRQSLGQGLEFLIYFQGNSAPDKSGLPSDRFSAERTGGSVSTLTIQRTQQEDSAVYLCASSLRQGGDYGYTFGSGTRLTVV.

The genes are TRBV7-6 and TRBJ1-1; D may be TRBD1 (5 bases). Germline V lookup: CDR1 SGHVS, CDR2 FNYEAQ. This CDR3 region has 13 residues. Trimming took off 5 bases at V and 3 bases at J, with 10 bases between the two ends. DNA for the CDR3: TGTGCCAGCAGCCCGGGAGGGGACACTGAAGCTTTCTTT. Its protein is CASSPGGDTEAFF.

This chain uses TRBV7-3 with TRBJ2-1, with 9 bases identical to TRBD2. V lost 5 bases, J lost 1 base, and 9 bases stayed unmatched. Germline assignment: CDR1 SGHTA and CDR2 FQGTGA. The CDR3 has 17 amino acids. DNA of the CDR3: TGTGCCAGCAGCCGAAGGGGGGCGGGAGGGTCCTACAATGAGCAGTTCTTC. As protein: CASSRRGAGGSYNEQFF.

The chain recombines TRBV9 with TRBJ2-2, with TRBD2 matching 7 bases. The germline V gene encodes CDR1 SGDLS and CDR2 YYNGEE. V was clipped by 2 bases and J by 7 bases; unmatched bases: 11. The CDR3 extends over 16 amino acids. Here the CDR3 DNA reads TGTGCCAGCAGCGTGGGCGGGCAGGAGCGGGGCGGGGAGCTGTTTTTT. Translating it yields CASSVGGQERGGELFF.

The J gene is TRBJ2-7, the V gene TRBV9; 9 nucleotides align to TRBD1. The CDR3 is 15 amino acids. The J segment lost 5 bases and the V segment lost 0 bases, leaving 6 bases of the junction unmatched. Germline-derived CDR1 and CDR2 are SGDLS and YYNGEE. CDR3 protein: CASSVGGTGWHEQYF. CDR3 nucleotides: TGTGCCAGCAGCGTAGGAGGGACAGGGTGGCACGAGCAGTACTTC.

CDR3 sequence: CASSLGLGAFF. Here the CDR3 DNA reads TGTGCCAGCAGCTTGGGACTGGGGGCTTTCTTT. J is TRBJ1-1 and V is TRBV5-8; D not resolved. Germline loops: CDR1 SGHTS, CDR2 YDEGEE. This CDR3 region has 11 residues. Trimming left V 0 bases short and J 11 bases short, with 8 bases between. Using reference TRBV5-8 and TRBJ1-1 for the parts outside the CDR3, the full variable domain is EAGVTQSPTHLIKTRGQQATLRCSPISGHTSVYWYQQALGLGLQFLLWYDEGEERNRGNFPPRFSGRQFPNYSSELNVNALELEDSALYLCASSLGLGAFFGQGTRLTVV.

This clone turned up a few times. The chain combines TRBV19 with TRBJ1-1, with TRBD1 as a possible D gene (5 bases). V lost 3 bases and J lost 6, with 14 bases in between. Germline CDR1 and CDR2: LNHDA and SQIVND (reference sequence). The CDR3 length is 14 residues. The CDR3 DNA sequence: TGTGCCAGTAGTATGAGAGGGGACCCCCCTGAAGCTTTCTTT. Its translation: CASSMRGDPPEAFF. The whole variable domain, remainder taken from reference TRBV19 and TRBJ1-1, is DGGITQSPKYLFRKEGQNVTLSCEQNLNHDAMYWYRQDPGQGLRLIYYSQIVNDFQKGDIAEGYSVSREKKESFPLTVTSAQKNPTAFYLCASSMRGDPPEAFFGQGTRLTVV.

The V and J genes are TRBV19 and TRBJ1-5; 7 bases map to TRBD1. Germline values: CDR1 LNHDA, CDR2 SQIVND (reference sequence). The CDR3 extends over 15 amino acids. With 4 bases clipped from V and 9 bases from J, the junction kept 12 bases outside the gene matches. This CDR3 reads CASSKGQNKLGPQHF. The CDR3, as DNA: TGTGCCAGTAGTAAGGGACAGAATAAACTTGGGCCCCAGCATTTT.

V usage is TRBV5-8 and J usage is TRBJ1-5; no clear D. Germline loops: CDR1 SGHTS, CDR2 YDEGEE. V lost 0 bases to trimming and J lost 7 bases, with 14 bases between them. The CDR3 length is 15 residues. The CDR3 sequence: CASSLGGIARQPQHF. CDR3 in DNA: TGTGCCAGCAGCTTGGGAGGGATAGCGAGACAGCCCCAGCATTTT.

This chain joins TRBV5-6 and TRBJ2-1, with 9 bases lining up with TRBD2. CDR3 length: 13 amino acids. CDR1 and CDR2 from the germline V gene are SGHDT and YYEEEE. V shed 0 bases, J shed 13 bases, and the junction held 5 bases outside the gene matches. The CDR3, as DNA: TGTGCCAGCAGCTTGGGGACTAGCGTTTATCAGTTCTTC. Its translation: CASSLGTSVYQFF.

The chain has TRBV28 and TRBJ1-2, with 8 bases identical to TRBD1. The CDR3 loop spans 15 amino acids. Trimming took 1 base from V and 5 from J; bases not matched to a gene: 6. Looked up from germline, CDR1 is MDHEN and CDR2 is SYDVKM. DNA of the CDR3: TGTGCCAGCAGTTTATTTGACAGGGGAGGGTATGGCTACACCTTC. Amino acids: CASSLFDRGGYGYTF.

This clone has only one observation. The chain employs TRBV28 and TRBJ2-7; 10 bases agree with TRBD1. With V trimmed by 6 bases and J by 6 bases, 8 bases remained unmatched. This CDR3 is built from 14 residues. CDR1 is MDHEN and CDR2 is SYDVKM in the germline V gene. CDR3 bases: TGTGCCAGCAGCTTGGGACAGGGGAAAGGCGAGCAGTACTTC. Translation: CASSLGQGKGEQYF.

The V and J genes are TRBV28 and TRBJ1-4; weak D call: TRBD1 (5 bases). The ends were cut back, 4 bases at V and 14 bases at J, with 14 bases in the middle. CDR1 and CDR2 from the germline V gene are MDHEN and SYDVKM. The CDR3 consists of 12 residues. The CDR3 region is CASSSPGRQLFF. CDR3 bases: TGTGCCAGCAGTTCACCGGGACGCCAGCTGTTTTTT.

The V and J genes are TRBV2 and TRBJ2-5; D not resolved. V lost 3 bases, J lost 1 base, and 9 bases lay in between. The V gene's germline CDR1 is SNHLY and CDR2 FYNNEI. CDR3 length: 14 amino acids. The CDR3 spells CASSEMQVQETQYF. The CDR3 DNA reads as TGTGCCAGCAGTGAGATGCAGGTCCAAGAGACCCAGTACTTC.

The chain employs TRBV9 and TRBJ2-3, with TRBD2 matching over 10 bases. Per germline, CDR1 SGDLS and CDR2 YYNGEE. V was pared by 2 bases and J by 4 bases, with 7 bases of the junction left unmatched. The CDR3 length is 16 residues. CDR3 DNA sequence: TGTGCCAGCAGCGTCATAGCGGGAGGTTGGGCAGATACGCAGTATTTT. Translating it yields CASSVIAGGWADTQYF.

This clone was counted between two and nine times. The chain recombines TRBV18 with TRBJ2-7; 8 nucleotides match TRBD2. The junction had 4 bases not matched to a gene; V was cut back by 3 bases and J by 3 bases. The germline V gene has CDR1 KGHSH and CDR2 LQKENI. This CDR3 contains 14 residues. The CDR3 is CASSPSAGVYEQYF. CDR3 in DNA: TGTGCCAGCTCACCCTCAGCGGGGGTCTACGAGCAGTACTTC. The full variable domain, completed using reference TRBV18 and TRBJ2-7, is NAGVMQNPRHLVRRRGQEARLRCSPMKGHSHVYWYRQLPEEGLKFMVYLQKENIIDESGMPKERFSAEFPKEGPSILRIQQVVRGDSAAYFCASSPSAGVYEQYFGPGTRLTVT.

The V and J genes are TRBV28 and TRBJ2-1; D is undetermined. Between the trimmed V and J ends, which lost 8 bases and 6 bases, there was a span of 11 bases. Germline V gene data show CDR1 as MDHEN and CDR2 as SYDVKM. The CDR3 consists of 12 residues. The CDR3 spells CASLGQANEQFF. The CDR3 coding sequence is TGTGCCAGCCTGGGCCAGGCCAATGAGCAGTTCTTC.

This clone was seen just once. V and J are TRBV11-2 and TRBJ1-2, with D tentatively TRBD1 (5 bases). Germline V gene lookup returns CDR1 SGHAT and CDR2 FQNNGV. Trimming took off 4 bases at V and 3 bases at J, with 9 bases between the two ends. The length of the CDR3 is 13 residues. CDR3 bases: TGTGCCAGCAGCTCGCCGGGGGACTATGGCTACACCTTC. It codes for CASSSPGDYGYTF.

V and J are TRBV5-4 and TRBJ2-7, with TRBD2 matching 7 bases. The CDR3 extends over 16 amino acids. CDR1 SGHNT and CDR2 YYREEE come from the germline V gene (reference sequence). The junction had 10 bases not matched to a gene; V was cut back by 4 bases and J by 0 bases. Written as DNA, the CDR3 is TGTGCCAGCAGCGTGGGGGGGATCCAAAGCTCCTACGAGCAGTACTTC. This codes for CASSVGGIQSSYEQYF.

The chain carries TRBV28 and TRBJ2-3; a weak D match, TRBD2 (7 bases). The CDR3 has 16 amino acids. CDR1 and CDR2 from the germline V gene are MDHEN and SYDVKM. V was trimmed by 4 bases and J by 7 bases, leaving 21 bases between them. CDR3 coding DNA: TGTGCCAGCAGTTCAACTCTAGGGGGAGGGGGATATACGCAGTATTTT. As protein: CASSSTLGGGGYTQYF.

V usage is TRBV19 and J usage is TRBJ1-6; TRBD1 agrees at 8 bases. J lost 7 bases, V lost 7 bases, and 12 bases had no gene match. The CDR3 has 16 amino acids. The germline CDR1 and CDR2 sequences are LNHDA and SQIVND (reference sequence). CDR3 nucleotide sequence: TGTGCCAGTACCAACGACAGGGGCCCGCTAAATTCACCCCTCCACTTT. Protein: CASTNDRGPLNSPLHF.

This clone was recorded once. One end of the junction varies from germline; a read error may be responsible. The chain carries TRBV5-4 and TRBJ1-4, with 9 bases matching TRBD1. Germline-derived CDR1 and CDR2 are SGHNT and YYREEE (reference sequence). CDR3 length equals 15 residues. The CDR3 region has the DNA TGTGCCTGCAGCCGGAAACAGGGGGCGAGTGAAAAACTGTTTTTT. It codes for CACSRKQGASEKLFF.

In DNA form, the CDR3 reads TGCAGCGTTGATAGGGGAACAAGATCCTACAATGAGCAGTTCTTC. Translation gives CSVDRGTRSYNEQFF. The chain joins TRBV29-1 to TRBJ2-1; D possibly corresponds to TRBD1 (5 bases). V lost 3 bases and J 1 base, leaving 13 bases between the germline ends. Germline V lookup: CDR1 SQVTM, CDR2 ANQGSEA. The CDR3 totals 15 residues.

The chain recombines TRBV19 with TRBJ1-4, with D possibly being TRBD1 (5 bases). Germline lookup yields CDR1 LNHDA and CDR2 SQIVND (reference sequence). V lost 8 bases and J 3 bases, leaving 13 bases between the germline ends. The CDR3 is 14 residues long. CDR3: CASGGVEANEKLFF. The CDR3 DNA is TGTGCCAGTGGGGGGGTCGAGGCTAATGAAAAACTGTTTTTT.

V usage is TRBV7-8 and J usage is TRBJ2-7; either TRBD1 or TRBD2 may supply D (5 bases each). The CDR3 length is 14 residues. CDR1 and CDR2 (germline): SGHVS, FQNEAQ. The germline V and J ends were trimmed by 0 bases and 3 bases, with 9 bases remaining between them. Here the CDR3 DNA reads TGTGCCAGCAGCTTAGCGGGGGTGGACTACGAGCAGTACTTC. Residues: CASSLAGVDYEQYF.

This clone appeared a single time. V and J are TRBV9 and TRBJ2-3; 7 bases agree with TRBD2. Germline-derived CDR1 and CDR2 are SGDLS and YYNGEE. The length of the CDR3 is 15 residues. V gave up 0 bases and J gave up 3 bases; unmatched junction bases: 4. The CDR3 nucleotides read TGTGCCAGCAGCGTAGTGGCTAGCGGTACAGATACGCAGTATTTT. Its translation is CASSVVASGTDTQYF.

The chain carries TRBV2 and TRBJ2-5, with D possibly being TRBD1 (5 bases). V was trimmed by 8 bases and J by 3 bases, leaving 19 bases between them. The CDR3 runs to 15 residues. Germline CDR1 is SNHLY and CDR2 is FYNNEI. The CDR3 protein is CASQRAGLVKETQYF. Written as DNA, the CDR3 is TGTGCCAGCCAAAGGGCAGGGTTAGTTAAAGAGACCCAGTACTTC.